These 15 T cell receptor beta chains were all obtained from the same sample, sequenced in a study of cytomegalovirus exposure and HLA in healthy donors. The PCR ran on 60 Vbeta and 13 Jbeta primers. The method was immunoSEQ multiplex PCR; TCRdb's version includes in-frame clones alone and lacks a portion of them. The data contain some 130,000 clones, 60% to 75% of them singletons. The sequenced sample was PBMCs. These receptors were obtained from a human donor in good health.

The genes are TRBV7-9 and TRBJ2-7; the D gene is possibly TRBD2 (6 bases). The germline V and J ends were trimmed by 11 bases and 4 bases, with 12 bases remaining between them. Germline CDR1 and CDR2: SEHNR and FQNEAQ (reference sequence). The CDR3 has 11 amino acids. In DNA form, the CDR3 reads TGTGCCTCAGGGAGGCTATACGAGCAGTACTTC. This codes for CASGRLYEQYF.

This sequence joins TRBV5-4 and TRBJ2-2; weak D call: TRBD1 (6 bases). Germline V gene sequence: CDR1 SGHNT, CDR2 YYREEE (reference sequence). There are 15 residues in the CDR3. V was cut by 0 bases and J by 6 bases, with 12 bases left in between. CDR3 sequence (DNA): TGTGCCAGCAGCTTGGAGTACAGGGTGGCCGGGGAGCTGTTTTTT. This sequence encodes CASSLEYRVAGELFF.

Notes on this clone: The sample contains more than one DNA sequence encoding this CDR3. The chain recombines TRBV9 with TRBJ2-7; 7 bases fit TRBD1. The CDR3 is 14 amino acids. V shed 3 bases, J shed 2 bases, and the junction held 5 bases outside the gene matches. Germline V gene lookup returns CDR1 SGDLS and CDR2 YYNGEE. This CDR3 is CASSAGDRAYEQYF. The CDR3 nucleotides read TGTGCCAGCAGCGCGGGTGACAGGGCCTACGAGCAGTACTTC.

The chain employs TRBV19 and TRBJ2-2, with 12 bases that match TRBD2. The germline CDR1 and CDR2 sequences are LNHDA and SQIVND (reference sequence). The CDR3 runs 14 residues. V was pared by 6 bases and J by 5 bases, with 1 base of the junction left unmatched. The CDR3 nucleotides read TGTGCCAGTAGACTAGCGGGAGGAACCGGGGAGCTGTTTTTT. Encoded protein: CASRLAGGTGELFF.

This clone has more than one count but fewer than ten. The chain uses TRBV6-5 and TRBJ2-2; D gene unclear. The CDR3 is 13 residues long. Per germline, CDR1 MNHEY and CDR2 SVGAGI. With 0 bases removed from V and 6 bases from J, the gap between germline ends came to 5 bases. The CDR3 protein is CASSYSAAGELFF. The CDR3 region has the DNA TGTGCCAGCAGTTACTCGGCAGCCGGGGAGCTGTTTTTT.

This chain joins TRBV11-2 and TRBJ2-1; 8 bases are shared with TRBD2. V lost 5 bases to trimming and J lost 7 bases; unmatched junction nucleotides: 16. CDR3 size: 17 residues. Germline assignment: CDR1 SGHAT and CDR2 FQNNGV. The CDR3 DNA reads TGTGCCAGCAGCCTCCCGCGGTCGAGCGGGAGAGAAAATGAGCAGTTCTTC. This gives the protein CASSLPRSSGRENEQFF.

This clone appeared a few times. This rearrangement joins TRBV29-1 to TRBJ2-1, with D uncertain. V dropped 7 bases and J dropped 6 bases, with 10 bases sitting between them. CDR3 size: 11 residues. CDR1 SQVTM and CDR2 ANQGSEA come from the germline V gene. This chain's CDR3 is CSAFLFNEQFF. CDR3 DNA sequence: TGCAGCGCTTTTCTGTTCAATGAGCAGTTCTTC.

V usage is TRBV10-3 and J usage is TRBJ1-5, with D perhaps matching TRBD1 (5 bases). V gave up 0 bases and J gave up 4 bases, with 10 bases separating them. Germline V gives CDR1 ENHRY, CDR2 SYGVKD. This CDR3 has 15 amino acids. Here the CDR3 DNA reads TGTGCCATCAGTGAGTCTCGGGGGGAAAATCAGCCCCAGCATTTT. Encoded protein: CAISESRGENQPQHF.

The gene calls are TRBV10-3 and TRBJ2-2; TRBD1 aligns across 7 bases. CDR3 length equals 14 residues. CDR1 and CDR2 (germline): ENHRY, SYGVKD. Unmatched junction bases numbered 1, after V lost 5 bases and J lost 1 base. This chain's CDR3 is CAISRTGNTGELFF. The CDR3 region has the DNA TGTGCCATCAGTCGGACAGGGAACACCGGGGAGCTGTTTTTT.

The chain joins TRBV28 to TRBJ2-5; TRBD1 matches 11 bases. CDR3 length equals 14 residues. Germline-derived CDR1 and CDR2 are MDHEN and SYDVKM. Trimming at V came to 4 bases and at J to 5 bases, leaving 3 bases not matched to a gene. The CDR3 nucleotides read TGTGCCAGCAGTTCGGACAGGGGGCGTGAGACCCAGTACTTC. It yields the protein CASSSDRGRETQYF.

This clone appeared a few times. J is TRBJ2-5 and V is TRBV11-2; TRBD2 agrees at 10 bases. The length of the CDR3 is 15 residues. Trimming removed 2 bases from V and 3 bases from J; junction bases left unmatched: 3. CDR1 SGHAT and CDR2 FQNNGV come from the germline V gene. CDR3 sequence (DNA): TGTGCCAGCAGCTTACGCGGGACTAGCGAAGAGACCCAGTACTTC. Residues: CASSLRGTSEETQYF.

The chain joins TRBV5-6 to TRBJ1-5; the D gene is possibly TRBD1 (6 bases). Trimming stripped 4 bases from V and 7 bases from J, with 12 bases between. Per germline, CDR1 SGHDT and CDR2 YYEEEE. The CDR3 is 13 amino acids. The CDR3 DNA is TGTGCCAGCAGCCCCGGGACAAGGCAGCCCCAGCATTTT. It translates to CASSPGTRQPQHF.

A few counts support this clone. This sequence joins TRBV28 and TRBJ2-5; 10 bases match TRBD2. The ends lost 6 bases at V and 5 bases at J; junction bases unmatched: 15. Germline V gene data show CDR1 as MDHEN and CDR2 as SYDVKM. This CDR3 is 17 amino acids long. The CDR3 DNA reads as TGTGCCAGCAGATTTCAGCTGGGGCTAGCGGGAGACGAGACCCAGTACTTC. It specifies CASRFQLGLAGDETQYF.

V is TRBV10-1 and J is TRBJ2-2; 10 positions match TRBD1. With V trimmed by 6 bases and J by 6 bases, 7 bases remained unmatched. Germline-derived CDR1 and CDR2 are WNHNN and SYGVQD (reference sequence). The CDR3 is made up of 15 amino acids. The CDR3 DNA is TGCGCCAGCAGCGAGGGACAGGGGAGGGCCGGGGAGCTGTTTTTT. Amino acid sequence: CASSEGQGRAGELFF.

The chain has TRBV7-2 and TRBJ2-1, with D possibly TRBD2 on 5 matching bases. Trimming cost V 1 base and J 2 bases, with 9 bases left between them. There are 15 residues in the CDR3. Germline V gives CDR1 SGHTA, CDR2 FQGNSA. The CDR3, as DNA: TGTGCCAGCAGCTTAGGGTACGGGACCTACAATGAGCAGTTCTTC. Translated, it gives CASSLGYGTYNEQFF.